The text below deals with one TCR beta chain. This record belongs to a study of blood T cell repertoires in COVID-19. At the level of the study: T cells, B-cell-depleted T cells, or PBMCs provided the cDNA or gDNA that served as material.

The CDR3 is 14 residues long. V was clipped by 2 bases and J by 1 base, with 7 bases between them. CDR1 and CDR2 from the germline V gene are KGHDR and SFDVKD. Clinical history reported by participants formed the basis on which cohorts were assigned. Two consecutive negative NP/OP PCR tests, clearance, or resolved symptoms defined Cohort 3 recovery. Authors' processing steps: Amplified reference gene primers provided the basis for estimating nucleated cell counts. Produced via immunoSEQ multiplex PCR; TCRdb's table is partial and in-frame only. V and J calls and clone size are those listed in that table; D and trimming were worked out from the DNA. The sample has 200,000 to 300,000 clones, 80% to 90% seen once.

The chain employs TRBV24-1 and TRBJ2-5; D gene ambiguous. The receptor was isolated from a woman under 40 who had recovered from COVID-19. Sample: PBMCs or T cells enriched from blood (not recorded which). The CDR3 sequence is CATSDYGFQETQYF. The CDR3 DNA reads as TGTGCCACCAGTGATTATGGCTTCCAAGAGACCCAGTACTTC.